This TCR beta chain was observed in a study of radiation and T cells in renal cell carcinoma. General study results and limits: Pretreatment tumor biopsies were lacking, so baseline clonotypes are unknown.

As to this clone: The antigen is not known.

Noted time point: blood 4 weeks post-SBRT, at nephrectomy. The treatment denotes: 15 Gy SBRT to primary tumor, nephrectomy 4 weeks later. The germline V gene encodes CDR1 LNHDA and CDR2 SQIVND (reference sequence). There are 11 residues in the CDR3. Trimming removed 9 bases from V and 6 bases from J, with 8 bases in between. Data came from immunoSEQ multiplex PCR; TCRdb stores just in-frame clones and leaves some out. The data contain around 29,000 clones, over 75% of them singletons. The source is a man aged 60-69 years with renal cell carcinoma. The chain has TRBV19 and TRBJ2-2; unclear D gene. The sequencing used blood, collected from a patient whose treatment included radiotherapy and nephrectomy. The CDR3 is CASRYAGELFF. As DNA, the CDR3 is TGTGCCAGCCGATACGCCGGGGAGCTGTTTTTT. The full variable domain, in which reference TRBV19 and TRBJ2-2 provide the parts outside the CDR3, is DGGITQSPKYLFRKEGQNVTLSCEQNLNHDAMYWYRQDPGQGLRLIYYSQIVNDFQKGDIAEGYSVSREKKESFPLTVTSAQKNPTAFYLCASRYAGELFFGEGSRLTVL.